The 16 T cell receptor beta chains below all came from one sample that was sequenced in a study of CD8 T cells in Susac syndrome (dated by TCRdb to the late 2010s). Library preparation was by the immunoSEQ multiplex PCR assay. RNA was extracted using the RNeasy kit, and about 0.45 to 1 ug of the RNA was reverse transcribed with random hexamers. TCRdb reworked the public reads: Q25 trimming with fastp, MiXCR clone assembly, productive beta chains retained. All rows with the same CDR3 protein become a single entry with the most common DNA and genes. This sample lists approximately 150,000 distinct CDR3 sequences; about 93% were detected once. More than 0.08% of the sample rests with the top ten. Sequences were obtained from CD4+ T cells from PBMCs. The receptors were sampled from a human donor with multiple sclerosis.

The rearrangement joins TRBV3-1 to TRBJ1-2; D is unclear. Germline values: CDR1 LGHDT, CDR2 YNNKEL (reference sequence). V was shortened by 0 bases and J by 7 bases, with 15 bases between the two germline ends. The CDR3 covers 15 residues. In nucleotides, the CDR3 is TGTGCCAGCAGCCAAGATCCGACTGTAGGGTGTGGCTACACCTTC. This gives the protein CASSQDPTVGCGYTF.

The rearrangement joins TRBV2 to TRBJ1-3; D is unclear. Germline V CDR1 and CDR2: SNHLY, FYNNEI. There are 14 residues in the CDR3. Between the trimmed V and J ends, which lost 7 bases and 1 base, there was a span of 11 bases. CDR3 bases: TGTGCCAGCAAGGTCACCAAGTCTGGAAACACCATATATTTT. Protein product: CASKVTKSGNTIYF.

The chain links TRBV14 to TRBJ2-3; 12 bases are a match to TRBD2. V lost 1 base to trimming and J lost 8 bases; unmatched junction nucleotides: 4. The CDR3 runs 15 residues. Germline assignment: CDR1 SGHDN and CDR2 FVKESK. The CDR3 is CASSQAILAGGTQYF. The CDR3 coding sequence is TGTGCCAGCAGCCAAGCGATACTAGCGGGAGGTACGCAGTATTTT.

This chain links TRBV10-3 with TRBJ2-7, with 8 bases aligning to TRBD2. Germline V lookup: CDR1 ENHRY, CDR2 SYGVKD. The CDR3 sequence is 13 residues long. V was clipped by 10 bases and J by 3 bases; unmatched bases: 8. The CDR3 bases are TGTGCCACGGCCGGGACTAGTCTCTACGAGCAGTACTTC. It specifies CATAGTSLYEQYF.

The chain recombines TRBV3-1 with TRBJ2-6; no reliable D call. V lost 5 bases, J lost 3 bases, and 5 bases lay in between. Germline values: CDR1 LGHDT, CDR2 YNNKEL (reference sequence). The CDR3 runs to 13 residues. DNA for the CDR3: TGTGCCAGCAGCAACGATGGGGCCAACGTCCTGACTTTC. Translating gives CASSNDGANVLTF.

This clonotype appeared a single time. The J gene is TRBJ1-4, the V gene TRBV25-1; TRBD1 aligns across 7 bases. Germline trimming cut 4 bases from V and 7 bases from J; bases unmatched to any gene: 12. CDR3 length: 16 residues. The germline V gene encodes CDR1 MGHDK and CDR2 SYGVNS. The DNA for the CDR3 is TGTGCCAGCAGTGCCGCACCGGGACAGATGGGTGAAAAACTGTTTTTT. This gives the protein CASSAAPGQMGEKLFF.

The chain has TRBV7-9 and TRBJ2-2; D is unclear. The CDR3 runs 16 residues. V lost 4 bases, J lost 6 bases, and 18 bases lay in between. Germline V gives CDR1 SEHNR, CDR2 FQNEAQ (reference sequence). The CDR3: CASSSSARLVAGELFF. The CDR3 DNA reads TGTGCCAGCAGCTCGTCCGCAAGGTTGGTCGCCGGGGAGCTGTTTTTT. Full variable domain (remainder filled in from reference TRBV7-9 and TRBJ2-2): DTGVSQNPRHKITKRGQNVTFRCDPISEHNRLYWYRQTLGQGPEFLTYFQNEAQLEKSRLLSDRFSAERPKGSFSTLEIQRTEQGDSAMYLCASSSSARLVAGELFFGEGSRLTVL.

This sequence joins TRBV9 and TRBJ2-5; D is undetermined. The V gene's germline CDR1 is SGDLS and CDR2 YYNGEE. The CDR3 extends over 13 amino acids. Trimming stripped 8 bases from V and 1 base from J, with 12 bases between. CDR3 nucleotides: TGTGCCAGTTCGACACACACCCAAGAGACCCAGTACTTC. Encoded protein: CASSTHTQETQYF.

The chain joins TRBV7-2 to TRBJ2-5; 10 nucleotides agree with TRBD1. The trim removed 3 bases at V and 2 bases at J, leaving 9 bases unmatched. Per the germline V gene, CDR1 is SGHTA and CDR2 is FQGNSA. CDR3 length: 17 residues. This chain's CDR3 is CASSFLIWDRGQETQYF. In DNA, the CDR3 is TGTGCCAGCAGCTTCTTAATCTGGGACAGGGGTCAAGAGACCCAGTACTTC.

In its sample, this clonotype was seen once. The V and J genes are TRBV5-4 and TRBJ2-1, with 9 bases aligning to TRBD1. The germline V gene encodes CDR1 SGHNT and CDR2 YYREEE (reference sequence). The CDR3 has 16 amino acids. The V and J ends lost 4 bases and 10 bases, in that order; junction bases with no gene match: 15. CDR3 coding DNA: TGTGCCAGCAGCCCGGACAGGGGAGGTCTGGTGGTGGAGCAGTTCTTC. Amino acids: CASSPDRGGLVVEQFF. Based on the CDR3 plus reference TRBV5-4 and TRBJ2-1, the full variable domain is ETGVTQSPTHLIKTRGQQVTLRCSSQSGHNTVSWYQQALGQGPQFIFQYYREEENGRGNFPPRFSGLQFPNYSSELNVNALELDDSALYLCASSPDRGGLVVEQFFGPGTRLTVL.

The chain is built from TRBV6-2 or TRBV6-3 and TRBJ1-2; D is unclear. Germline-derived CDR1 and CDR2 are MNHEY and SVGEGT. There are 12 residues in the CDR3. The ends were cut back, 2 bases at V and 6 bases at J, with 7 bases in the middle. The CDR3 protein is CASSYPSDGYTF. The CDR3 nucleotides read TGTGCCAGCAGTTACCCTTCCGATGGCTACACCTTC.

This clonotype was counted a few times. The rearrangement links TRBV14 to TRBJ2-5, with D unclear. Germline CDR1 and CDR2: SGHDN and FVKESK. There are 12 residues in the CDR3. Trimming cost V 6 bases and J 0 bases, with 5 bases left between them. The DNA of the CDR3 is TGTGCCAGCAGTCGGTACCAAGAGACCCAGTACTTC. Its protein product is CASSRYQETQYF.

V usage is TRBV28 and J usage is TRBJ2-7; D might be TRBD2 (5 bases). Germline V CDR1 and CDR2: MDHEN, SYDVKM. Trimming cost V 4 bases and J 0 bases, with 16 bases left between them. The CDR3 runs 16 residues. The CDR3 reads CASSSVRDWASYEQYF. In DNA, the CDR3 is TGTGCCAGCAGTTCCGTACGGGATTGGGCCTCCTACGAGCAGTACTTC. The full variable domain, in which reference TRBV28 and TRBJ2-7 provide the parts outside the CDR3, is DVKVTQSSRYLVKRTGEKVFLECVQDMDHENMFWYRQDPGLGLRLIYFSYDVKMKEKGDIPEGYSVSREKKERFSLILESASTNQTSMYLCASSSVRDWASYEQYFGPGTRLTVT.

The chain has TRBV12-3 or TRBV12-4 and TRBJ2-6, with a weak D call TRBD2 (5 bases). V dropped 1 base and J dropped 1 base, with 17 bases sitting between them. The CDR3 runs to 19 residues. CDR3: CASSLGLRRSGSGANVLTF. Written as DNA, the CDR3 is TGTGCCAGCAGTTTAGGGCTTCGGAGGTCCGGTTCTGGGGCCAACGTCCTGACTTTC.

The DNA of the CDR3 is TGCAGTGCCCTCCTCGGGACTAGCGGGGGCTACGAGCAGTACTTC. Translating it yields CSALLGTSGGYEQYF. V usage is TRBV20-1 and J usage is TRBJ2-7; 14 nucleotides agree with TRBD2. The V segment lost 6 bases and the J segment 3 bases; nucleotides outside the gene matches: 7. The V gene's germline CDR1 is DFQATT and CDR2 SNEGSKA (reference sequence). The length of the CDR3 is 15 residues.

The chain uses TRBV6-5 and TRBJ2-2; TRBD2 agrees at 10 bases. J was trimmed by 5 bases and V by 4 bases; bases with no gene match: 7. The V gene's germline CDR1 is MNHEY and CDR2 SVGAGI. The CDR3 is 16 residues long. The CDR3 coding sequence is TGTGCCAGCAGTTCCCTTAGCGGGAGGTCAACCGGGGAGCTGTTTTTT. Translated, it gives CASSSLSGRSTGELFF.